The rows below give T cell receptor beta chains drawn from one sample of a study of CD8+ T cells in alopecia areata. Sequencing was performed with immunoSEQ multiplex PCR; in TCRdb, only in-frame clones are kept and a portion is missing. The sample lists some 170,000 clones, 50% to 75% occurring once. This material consisted of CD4+ T cells sorted from blood, taken around week 55, from a patient treated with tofacitinib. Source of these receptors: a human donor with alopecia areata. Each CDR3 is given with its conserved first and last residue. The D gene is left open where the match is weak. The size entry is marked missing in some rows and otherwise reads once, few, many or a size class.

cdr3_nt cdr3_aa v_call clone_size j_call d_call
TGTGCCAGTGATCGGGGCAGGGGCGTCTATGGCTACACCTTC CASDRGRGVYGYTF TRBV19 . TRBJ1-2 .
TGTGCCTGGAGTGTACCCCCGCGACGGGGGCAGTACTTC CAWSVPPRRGQYF TRBV30 . TRBJ2-7 .
TGTGCCAGCTCACGCTCGGCTTTTAACTACGAGCAGTACTTC CASSRSAFNYEQYF TRBV18 . TRBJ2-7 .
TGTGCCAGCAGCTTAAAGGGACTAGGGGCAGATACGCAGTATTTT CASSLKGLGADTQYF TRBV7-3 few TRBJ2-3 TRBD2
TGTGCCACCAGCCGAGACACAGATACGCAGTATTTT CATSRDTDTQYF TRBV15 few TRBJ2-3 .
TGTGCCAGCAGCTTAATGGAGGGTGGGTCACCCCTCCACTTT CASSLMEGGSPLHF TRBV7-6 . TRBJ1-6 .
TGTGCCAGCAGTGAACAGTATAATTCACCCCTCCACTTT CASSEQYNSPLHF TRBV2 . TRBJ1-6 .
TGTGCCAGCAGTGAAGTTTCAAATTCACCCCTCCACTTT CASSEVSNSPLHF TRBV6-1 . TRBJ1-6 .
TGTGCCAGCAGCCCAGGGCTTACCTCTGGAAACACCATATATTTT CASSPGLTSGNTIYF TRBV6-5 . TRBJ1-3 .
TGCGCCAGCAGCCAAGAATCTGGGGCGCGAGGGAATCAGCCCCAGCATTTT CASSQESGARGNQPQHF TRBV4-1 . TRBJ1-5 .
TGTGCCAGCAGCTTAACAGGGGAGGGCACAGATACGCAGTATTTT CASSLTGEGTDTQYF TRBV7-3 few TRBJ2-3 .
TGTGCCAGCAGCCATAGCTTTACGGGCCGAGTAACGGGCGAGCAGTACTTC CASSHSFTGRVTGEQYF TRBV14 . TRBJ2-7 .
TGTGCCAGCAGCAACCCCCGGACTAGCGGAGAGACCCAGTACTTC CASSNPRTSGETQYF TRBV9 . TRBJ2-5 TRBD2
TGTGCCAGCAGCTGGACGGACACCGACTCCTACGAGCAGTACTTC CASSWTDTDSYEQYF TRBV11-2 . TRBJ2-7 .
TGCAGCGTTGCAGACTCCTATAATTCACCCCTCCACTTT CSVADSYNSPLHF TRBV29-1 . TRBJ1-6 .
TGTGCCAGCAGTGACAGGAAAGCTTTCTTT CASSDRKAFF TRBV6-1 . TRBJ1-1 .
TGTGCCAGCAGCCCGGTCATGGGAGGGAGTGAAAAACTGTTTTTT CASSPVMGGSEKLFF TRBV4-2 . TRBJ1-4 .
TGTGCCAGCAGCGTAAGGGGAACTGGGGCCAACGTCCTGACTTTC CASSVRGTGANVLTF TRBV9 once TRBJ2-6 .
TGTGCCAGCAGTATGGAACAGGGAACTGAAGCTTTCTTT CASSMEQGTEAFF TRBV6-5 . TRBJ1-1 .
TGTGCCACAAGCAGGGGAGTTGATTCACCCCTCCACTTT CATSRGVDSPLHF TRBV10-3 . TRBJ1-6 .
TGCAGCGGAACAGGGGCGGCGGACACTGAAGCTTTCTTT CSGTGAADTEAFF TRBV29-1 . TRBJ1-1 TRBD1
TGTGCCAGTAGTATATTAAGAAGGACTGAAGCTTTCTTT CASSILRRTEAFF TRBV19 . TRBJ1-1 .
TGCAGCGTTCCGGGACCGATCCCAACCGAGACCCAGTACTTC CSVPGPIPTETQYF TRBV29-1 few TRBJ2-5 .
TGTGCCTGGAGTGTAGGGGGACAGTTTGCCCAGCATTTT CAWSVGGQFAQHF TRBV30 . TRBJ1-5 TRBD1
TGCGCCAGCAGGGCTACCGGAGGGATTGAGACCCAGTACTTC CASRATGGIETQYF TRBV5-1 . TRBJ2-5 .
TGCGCCAGCAGCCTGGGATCAGTCTACGAGCAGTACTTC CASSLGSVYEQYF TRBV5-1 . TRBJ2-7 .
TGTGCCAGCAGCCGAGGGACTAGCGGTGAGCAGTTCTTC CASSRGTSGEQFF TRBV7-8 few TRBJ2-1 TRBD2
TGTGCCAGCAGGTCCAACTATGGCTACACCTTC CASRSNYGYTF TRBV4-2 . TRBJ1-2 .
TGTGCCAGCAGCCGGATGGCAGGGGGTGATACGCAGTATTTT CASSRMAGGDTQYF TRBV7-8 . TRBJ2-3 TRBD1
TGCGCCAGCAGCCGCGGATCAGCGAGAAACTCCTACGAGCAGTACTTC CASSRGSARNSYEQYF TRBV4-1 . TRBJ2-7 .
TGTGCCAGCAGCTTGTCCGGGGTCCCGAAGTCAGAGCATTTT CASSLSGVPKSEHF TRBV5-6 . TRBJ1-5 .
TGTGCCAGCAGTTACATGAGGGAGGCGTACGAGCAGTACTTC CASSYMREAYEQYF TRBV6-6 . TRBJ2-7 .
TGTGCCAGCAGCTTACCGGGAACCGGGGAGCTGTTTTTT CASSLPGTGELFF TRBV7-9 once TRBJ2-2 .
TGTGCCTGGAGGGGGACAGGAACCTACGAGCAGTACTTC CAWRGTGTYEQYF TRBV30 . TRBJ2-7 TRBD1
TGCAGCGTTTTACAGGGGGACGGTCAGCCCCAGCATTTT CSVLQGDGQPQHF TRBV29-1 . TRBJ1-5 TRBD1
TGCAGCGCCCGGGACTTCTACGAGCAGTACTTC CSARDFYEQYF TRBV29-1 . TRBJ2-7 .
TGTGCCATCAGTGAACTAGCGGGGGCTGGCCATACGCAGTATTTT CAISELAGAGHTQYF TRBV10-3 . TRBJ2-3 TRBD2
TGTGCCTGGAGTAGACAGGTCCACGAGCAGTACTTC CAWSRQVHEQYF TRBV30 . TRBJ2-7 .
TGTGCCTGGACCACCGGGACAGGTGGAAACACCATATATTTT CAWTTGTGGNTIYF TRBV30 . TRBJ1-3 TRBD1